Following are 18 T cell receptor beta chains from one sample sequenced in a study of cytomegalovirus exposure and HLA in healthy donors. Amplification used 60 Vbeta primers and 13 Jbeta primers. Clones were read by immunoSEQ multiplex PCR, and TCRdb kept only the in-frame ones, dropping some. Of 65,000 or so clones in the sample, roughly 77% are singletons; the top ten hold approximately 3.4%. The sequenced sample consisted of PBMCs. The source is a woman aged 40 to 50 in good health and CMV-seropositive.

The chain has TRBV5-1 and TRBJ2-2; D not certain. The CDR3 extends over 13 amino acids. Deletions cut 4 bases from V and 4 bases from J, with 8 bases between. Germline CDR1 SGHRS, CDR2 YFSETQ. The CDR3 loop reads CASSDTSTGELFF. The CDR3 DNA reads TGCGCCAGCAGCGATACAAGCACCGGGGAGCTGTTTTTT.

This sequence joins TRBV2 and TRBJ2-7; TRBD2 matches at 8 bases. The CDR3 extends over 14 amino acids. J gave up 2 bases and V 4 bases, and 4 bases lay outside the gene matches. Germline V CDR1 and CDR2: SNHLY, FYNNEI. CDR3 amino acids: CASSAAGGTYEQYF. CDR3 sequence (DNA): TGTGCCAGCAGTGCGGCGGGGGGAACCTACGAGCAGTACTTC.

The V and J genes are TRBV28 and TRBJ2-1; 9 bases agree with TRBD1. The trim removed 6 bases at V and 7 bases at J, leaving 4 bases unmatched. Germline CDR1 and CDR2: MDHEN and SYDVKM. The CDR3 sequence is 13 residues long. The CDR3: CASRQGAINEQFF. The CDR3, as DNA: TGTGCCAGCAGACAGGGGGCCATAAATGAGCAGTTCTTC.

V usage is TRBV4-3 and J usage is TRBJ2-1; D unclear. The CDR3 loop spans 11 amino acids. The germline V gene has CDR1 LGHNA and CDR2 YSLEER. V lost 4 bases and J lost 9, with 7 bases in between. The CDR3: CASSRGGEQFF. DNA for the CDR3: TGCGCCAGCAGCCGTGGCGGTGAGCAGTTCTTC.

V usage is TRBV30 and J usage is TRBJ1-6, with a tentative D call TRBD1 (6 bases). Germline loops: CDR1 GTSNPN, CDR2 SVGIG (reference sequence). The ends were cut back, 5 bases at V and 8 bases at J, with 25 bases in the middle. The CDR3 is 17 residues long. In DNA form, the CDR3 reads TGTGCCTGGGACCGACCGGCGGGGGGCACTGTACATTCACCCCTCCACTTT. Its translation: CAWDRPAGGTVHSPLHF.

This clone was found a few times. The chain links TRBV5-4 to TRBJ1-1; D not resolved. The CDR3 has 15 residues. V lost 0 bases, J lost 0 bases, and 9 bases lay in between. Germline CDR1 and CDR2: SGHNT and YYREEE (reference sequence). The CDR3 DNA is TGTGCCAGCAGCTTGGGGGCAAACCTGAACACTGAAGCTTTCTTT. It yields the protein CASSLGANLNTEAFF.

This clone has just a few counts. This chain uses TRBV4-1 with TRBJ1-2; D unresolved. Germline V lookup: CDR1 MGHRA, CDR2 YSYEKL. Trimming took 8 bases from V and 10 from J, leaving 14 bases between them. This CDR3 has 11 amino acids. CDR3 in amino acids: CASVQDGVYTF. CDR3 DNA: TGCGCCAGCGTACAAGACGGGGTCTACACCTTC.

This clone was counted only a few times. V is TRBV5-4 and J is TRBJ1-2; possible D gene TRBD1, 6 bases. The CDR3 is made up of 13 amino acids. CDR1 and CDR2 (germline): SGHNT, YYREEE (reference sequence). V gave up 1 base and J gave up 7 bases, with 11 bases separating them. In DNA form, the CDR3 reads TGTGCCAGCAGCTTGAGTCAGGGGCTTGGCTACACCTTC. Residues: CASSLSQGLGYTF.

V gene TRBV5-5 combines with J gene TRBJ2-7; 9 nucleotides line up with TRBD2. CDR3 length: 15 residues. The V segment lost 3 bases and the J segment 2 bases; nucleotides outside the gene matches: 6. Germline values: CDR1 SGHKS, CDR2 YYEKEE (reference sequence). Here the CDR3 DNA reads TGTGCCAGCAGCTGGGCGGGGGGGGCCACCTACGAGCAGTACTTC. Residues: CASSWAGGATYEQYF.

This chain links TRBV5-8 with TRBJ1-2, with D possibly TRBD1 on 6 matching bases. V lost 1 base and J lost 4, with 11 bases in between. This CDR3 is built from 14 residues. CDR1 SGHTS and CDR2 YDEGEE come from the germline V gene. The CDR3 loop reads CASSLPGEGYGYTF. CDR3 DNA sequence: TGTGCCAGCAGCTTGCCAGGGGAGGGCTATGGCTACACCTTC.

V and J are TRBV4-1 and TRBJ1-1, with a weak D call TRBD1 (6 bases). Trimming cost V 4 bases and J 1 base, with 16 bases left between them. CDR1 is MGHRA and CDR2 is YSYEKL in the germline V gene. The CDR3 is 16 residues long. The CDR3 sequence is CASSPLGGPKNTEAFF. The CDR3 DNA reads as TGCGCCAGCAGCCCCCTAGGGGGACCAAAGAACACTGAAGCTTTCTTT.

The chain employs TRBV7-8 and TRBJ2-2, with unresolved D. The V end was cut by 1 base, the J end by 2 bases, with 8 bases between. This CDR3 has 15 amino acids. Germline assignment: CDR1 SGHVS and CDR2 FQNEAQ. CDR3 sequence (DNA): TGTGCCAGCAGCTTAGTCGTCAGAAACACCGGGGAGCTGTTTTTT. Its translation is CASSLVVRNTGELFF.

This sequence joins TRBV5-1 and TRBJ2-1, with D possibly TRBD1 on 6 matching bases. With 1 base removed from V and 5 bases from J, the gap between germline ends came to 10 bases. Germline V gene sequence: CDR1 SGHRS, CDR2 YFSETQ. This CDR3 is built from 14 residues. CDR3 DNA: TGCGCCAGCAGCTTGACACAGGGAAACAATGAGCAGTTCTTC. It translates to CASSLTQGNNEQFF.

The rearrangement joins TRBV11-2 to TRBJ2-3; 9 positions match TRBD1. V lost 5 bases, J lost 0 bases, and 6 bases stayed unmatched. Germline V gene lookup returns CDR1 SGHAT and CDR2 FQNNGV. The CDR3 runs to 16 residues. CDR3 nucleotide sequence: TGTGCCAGCAGCGTTGATGGACAGGGGAGCACAGATACGCAGTATTTT. Amino acid sequence: CASSVDGQGSTDTQYF.

This clone was detected a few times. Given a far larger clone just one base away, this is likely a sequencing read error. The rearrangement links TRBV5-1 to TRBJ1-1, with D perhaps TRBD1 (5 bases). The V end was cut by 3 bases, the J end by 1 base, with 13 bases between. Looked up from germline, CDR1 is SGHRS and CDR2 is YFSETQ. CDR3 length: 15 residues. CDR3 in DNA: TGCGCCAGCAGCTGGGGGACTTACCCGAACACTGAAGCTTTCTTT. As protein: CASSWGTYPNTEAFF.

This clone occurred once. The gene calls are TRBV5-8 and TRBJ1-5; no reliable D call. There are 12 residues in the CDR3. Per the germline V gene, CDR1 is SGHTS and CDR2 is YDEGEE. With 0 bases removed from V and 5 bases from J, the gap between germline ends came to 3 bases. The CDR3 is CASSLDYQPQHF. CDR3 coding DNA: TGTGCCAGCAGCTTGGACTATCAGCCCCAGCATTTT.

The chain recombines TRBV7-2 with TRBJ1-6, with 7 bases that match TRBD1. Germline V lookup: CDR1 SGHTA, CDR2 FQGNSA. J gave up 7 bases and V 5 bases, and 8 bases lay outside the gene matches. The CDR3 has 15 residues. The CDR3 protein is CASSASGTANSPLHF. DNA of the CDR3: TGTGCCAGCAGCGCCTCCGGGACAGCGAATTCACCCCTCCACTTT.

DNA for the CDR3: TGCGCCAGCAGCCCACCACCGGGACAGTGGAACACCGGGGAGCTGTTTTTT. Its protein is CASSPPPGQWNTGELFF. V usage is TRBV4-1 and J usage is TRBJ2-2; TRBD1 aligns across 7 bases. Unmatched junction bases numbered 9, after V lost 4 bases and J lost 1 base. CDR1 is MGHRA, CDR2 YSYEKL, per germline. CDR3 length: 17 amino acids.